The subject of this entry is one T cell receptor beta chain. Germline loops: CDR1 SGHTA, CDR2 FQGNSA. The CDR3 has 16 residues. V shed 5 bases, J shed 0 bases, and the junction held 7 bases outside the gene matches. This entry belongs to a study of blood T cell repertoires in COVID-19. Overall study context: The analysed material was cDNA or gDNA that came from T cells, B-cell-depleted T cells, or PBMCs.

Original methodology: Using reference gene primer amplification, nucleated cell counts were estimated. Produced via immunoSEQ multiplex PCR; TCRdb's table is partial and in-frame only. Clone size and the V and J calls come from that table; the DNA yielded D and trimming. The sample includes under 250,000 clones, 80% to 95% of them seen just once. The chain recombines TRBV7-2 with TRBJ2-3; 8 bases map to TRBD2. The sequence was collected from a man aged 55 to 70 with COVID-19, enrolled during active disease. The sequencing input was peripheral blood. The CDR3 nucleotides read TGTGCCAGCAGCCCACTACTAGCGGTCAGCACAGATACGCAGTATTTT. Translation gives CASSPLLAVSTDTQYF.